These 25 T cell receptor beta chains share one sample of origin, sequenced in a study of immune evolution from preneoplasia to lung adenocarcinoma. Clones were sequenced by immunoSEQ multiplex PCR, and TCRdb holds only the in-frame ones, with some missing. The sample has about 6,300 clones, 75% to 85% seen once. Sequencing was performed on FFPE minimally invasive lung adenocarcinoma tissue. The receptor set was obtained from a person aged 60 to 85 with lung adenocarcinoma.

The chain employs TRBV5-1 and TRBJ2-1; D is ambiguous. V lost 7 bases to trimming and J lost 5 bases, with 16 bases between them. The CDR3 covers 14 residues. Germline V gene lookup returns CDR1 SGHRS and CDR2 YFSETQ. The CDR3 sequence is CASEAFDGNNEQFF. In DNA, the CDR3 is TGCGCCAGCGAAGCCTTCGACGGCAACAATGAGCAGTTCTTC.

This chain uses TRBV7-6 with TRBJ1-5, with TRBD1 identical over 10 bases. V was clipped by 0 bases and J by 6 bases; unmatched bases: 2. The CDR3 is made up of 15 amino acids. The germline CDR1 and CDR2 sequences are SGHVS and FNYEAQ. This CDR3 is CASSLATGGGQPQHF. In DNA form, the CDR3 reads TGTGCCAGCAGCTTAGCGACAGGGGGCGGTCAGCCCCAGCATTTT.

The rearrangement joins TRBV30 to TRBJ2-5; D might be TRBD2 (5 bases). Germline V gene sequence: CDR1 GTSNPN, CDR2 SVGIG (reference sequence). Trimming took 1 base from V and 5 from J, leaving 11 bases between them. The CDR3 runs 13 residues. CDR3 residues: CAWSGTPPETQYF. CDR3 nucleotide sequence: TGTGCCTGGAGTGGGACTCCCCCGGAGACCCAGTACTTC.

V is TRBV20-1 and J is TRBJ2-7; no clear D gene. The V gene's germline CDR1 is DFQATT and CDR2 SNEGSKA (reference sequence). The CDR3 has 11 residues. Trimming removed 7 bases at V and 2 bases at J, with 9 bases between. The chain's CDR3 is CSVMSTYEQYF. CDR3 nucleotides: TGCAGTGTCATGTCCACCTACGAGCAGTACTTC.

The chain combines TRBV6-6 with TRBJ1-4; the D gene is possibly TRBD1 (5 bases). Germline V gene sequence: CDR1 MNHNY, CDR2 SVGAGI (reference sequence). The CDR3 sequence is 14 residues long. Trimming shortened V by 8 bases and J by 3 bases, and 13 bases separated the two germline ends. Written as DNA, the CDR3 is TGTGCCAGCCTGCTGGGGCGACCTAATGAAAAACTGTTTTTT. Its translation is CASLLGRPNEKLFF.

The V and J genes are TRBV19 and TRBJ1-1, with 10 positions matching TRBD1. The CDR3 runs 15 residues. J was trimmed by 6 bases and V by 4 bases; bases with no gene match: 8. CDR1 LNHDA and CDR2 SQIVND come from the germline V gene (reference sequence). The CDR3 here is CASSTGTGEIPEAFF. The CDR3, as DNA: TGTGCCAGTAGTACAGGGACAGGGGAGATCCCTGAAGCTTTCTTT.

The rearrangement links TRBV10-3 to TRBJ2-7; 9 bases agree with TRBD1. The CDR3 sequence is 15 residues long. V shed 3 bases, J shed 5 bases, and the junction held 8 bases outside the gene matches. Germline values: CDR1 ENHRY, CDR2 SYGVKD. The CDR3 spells CAISEGTGFSDEQYF. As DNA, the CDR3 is TGTGCCATCAGTGAAGGGACAGGGTTTAGCGACGAGCAGTACTTC.

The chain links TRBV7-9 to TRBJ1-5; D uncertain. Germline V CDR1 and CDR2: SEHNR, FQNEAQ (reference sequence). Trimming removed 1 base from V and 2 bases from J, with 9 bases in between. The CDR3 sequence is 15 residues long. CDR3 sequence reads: CASSLEGDGNQPQHF. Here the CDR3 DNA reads TGTGCCAGCAGCTTAGAAGGCGACGGCAATCAGCCCCAGCATTTT. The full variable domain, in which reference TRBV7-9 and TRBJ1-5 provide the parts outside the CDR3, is DTGVSQNPRHKITKRGQNVTFRCDPISEHNRLYWYRQTLGQGPEFLTYFQNEAQLEKSRLLSDRFSAERPKGSFSTLEIQRTEQGDSAMYLCASSLEGDGNQPQHFGDGTRLSIL.

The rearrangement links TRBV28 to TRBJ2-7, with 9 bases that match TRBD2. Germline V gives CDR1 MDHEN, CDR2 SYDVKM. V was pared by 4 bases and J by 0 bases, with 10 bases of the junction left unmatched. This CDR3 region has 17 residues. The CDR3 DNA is TGTGCCAGCAGTTATCCCGGAACTAGCGGGTACTCCTACGAGCAGTACTTC. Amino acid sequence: CASSYPGTSGYSYEQYF.

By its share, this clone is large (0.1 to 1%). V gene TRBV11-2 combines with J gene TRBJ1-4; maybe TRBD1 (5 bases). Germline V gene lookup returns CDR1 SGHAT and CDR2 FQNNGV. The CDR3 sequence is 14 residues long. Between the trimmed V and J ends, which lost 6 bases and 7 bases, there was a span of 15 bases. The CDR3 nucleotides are TGTGCCAGCAGTCACGGGACTTCTTCTGAAAAACTGTTTTTT. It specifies CASSHGTSSEKLFF.

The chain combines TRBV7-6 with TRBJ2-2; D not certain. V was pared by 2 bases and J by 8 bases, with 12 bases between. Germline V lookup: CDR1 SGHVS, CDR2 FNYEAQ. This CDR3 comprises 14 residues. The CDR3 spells CASSLYPLSGELFF. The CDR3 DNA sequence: TGTGCCAGCAGCTTATACCCTCTAAGTGGGGAGCTGTTTTTT.

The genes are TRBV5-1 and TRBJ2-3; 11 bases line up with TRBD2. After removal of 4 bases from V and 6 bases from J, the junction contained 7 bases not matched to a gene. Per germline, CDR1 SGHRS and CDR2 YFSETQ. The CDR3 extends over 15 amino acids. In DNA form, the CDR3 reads TGCGCCAGCAGCCTAGGACTAGCGGGTACGGATACGCAGTATTTT. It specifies CASSLGLAGTDTQYF.

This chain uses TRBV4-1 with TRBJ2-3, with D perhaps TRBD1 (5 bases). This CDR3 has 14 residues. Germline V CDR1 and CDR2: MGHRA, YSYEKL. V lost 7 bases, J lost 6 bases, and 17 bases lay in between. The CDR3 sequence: CASNPLPGADTQYF. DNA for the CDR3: TGCGCCAGCAACCCCTTACCTGGGGCGGATACGCAGTATTTT.

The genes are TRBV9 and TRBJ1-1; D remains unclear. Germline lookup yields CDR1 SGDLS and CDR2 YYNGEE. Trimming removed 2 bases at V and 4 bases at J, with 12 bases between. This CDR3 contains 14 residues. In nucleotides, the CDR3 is TGTGCCAGCAGCGTCGCAGGAGCGGCCACTGAAGCTTTCTTT. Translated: CASSVAGAATEAFF. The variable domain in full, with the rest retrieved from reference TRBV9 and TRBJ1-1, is DSGVTQTPKHLITATGQRVTLRCSPRSGDLSVYWYQQSLDQGLQFLIQYYNGEERAKGNILERFSAQQFPDLHSELNLSSLELGDSALYFCASSVAGAATEAFFGQGTRLTVV.

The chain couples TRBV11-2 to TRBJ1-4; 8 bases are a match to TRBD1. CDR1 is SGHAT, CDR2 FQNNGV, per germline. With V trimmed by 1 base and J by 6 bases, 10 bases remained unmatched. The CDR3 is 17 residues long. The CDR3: CASSLGRGTGVDEKLFF. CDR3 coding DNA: TGTGCCAGCAGCTTAGGTCGGGGGACAGGAGTCGATGAAAAACTGTTTTTT. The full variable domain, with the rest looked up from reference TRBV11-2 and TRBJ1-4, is EAGVAQSPRYKIIEKRQSVAFWCNPISGHATLYWYQQILGQGPKLLIQFQNNGVVDDSQLPKDRFSAERLKGVDSTLKIQPAKLEDSAVYLCASSLGRGTGVDEKLFFGSGTQLSVL.

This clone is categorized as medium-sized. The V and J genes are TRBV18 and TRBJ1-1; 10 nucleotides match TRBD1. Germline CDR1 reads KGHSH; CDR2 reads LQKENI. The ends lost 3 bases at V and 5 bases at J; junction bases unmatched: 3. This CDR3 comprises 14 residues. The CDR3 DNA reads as TGTGCCAGCTCACCGGGACAGGGGAGGACTGAAGCTTTCTTT. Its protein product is CASSPGQGRTEAFF.

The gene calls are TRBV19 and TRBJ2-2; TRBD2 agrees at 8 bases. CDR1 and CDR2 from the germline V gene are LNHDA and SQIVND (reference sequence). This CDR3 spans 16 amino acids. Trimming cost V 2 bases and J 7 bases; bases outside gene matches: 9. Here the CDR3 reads CASSILSGRVHGELFF. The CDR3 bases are TGTGCCAGTAGTATACTGAGCGGGAGAGTTCACGGGGAGCTGTTTTTT.

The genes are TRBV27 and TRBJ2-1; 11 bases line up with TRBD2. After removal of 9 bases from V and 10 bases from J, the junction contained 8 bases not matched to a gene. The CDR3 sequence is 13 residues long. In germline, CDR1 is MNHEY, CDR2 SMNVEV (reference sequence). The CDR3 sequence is CASSGRANTEQFF. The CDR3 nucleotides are TGTGCCAGTAGCGGGAGGGCCAACACCGAGCAGTTCTTC.

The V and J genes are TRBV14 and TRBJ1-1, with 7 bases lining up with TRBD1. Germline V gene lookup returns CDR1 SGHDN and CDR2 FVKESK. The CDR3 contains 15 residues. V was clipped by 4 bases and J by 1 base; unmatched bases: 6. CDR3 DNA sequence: TGTGCCAGCAGCCCCGAGGGACAGACGAACACTGAAGCTTTCTTT. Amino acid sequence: CASSPEGQTNTEAFF.

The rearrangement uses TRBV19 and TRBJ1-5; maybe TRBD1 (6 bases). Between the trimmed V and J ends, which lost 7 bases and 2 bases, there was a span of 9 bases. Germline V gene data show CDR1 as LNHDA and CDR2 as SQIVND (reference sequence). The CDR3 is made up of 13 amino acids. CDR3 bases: TGTGCCAGTACAGGGGAGGGCAATCAGCCCCAGCATTTT. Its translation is CASTGEGNQPQHF. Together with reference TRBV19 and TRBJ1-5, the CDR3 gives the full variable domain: DGGITQSPKYLFRKEGQNVTLSCEQNLNHDAMYWYRQDPGQGLRLIYYSQIVNDFQKGDIAEGYSVSREKKESFPLTVTSAQKNPTAFYLCASTGEGNQPQHFGDGTRLSIL.

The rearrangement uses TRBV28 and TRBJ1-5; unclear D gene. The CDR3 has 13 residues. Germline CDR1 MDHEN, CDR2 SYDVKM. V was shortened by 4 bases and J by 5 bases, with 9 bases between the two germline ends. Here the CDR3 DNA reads TGTGCCAGCAGTTCGTGGGGAGATCAGCCCCAGCATTTT. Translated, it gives CASSSWGDQPQHF.

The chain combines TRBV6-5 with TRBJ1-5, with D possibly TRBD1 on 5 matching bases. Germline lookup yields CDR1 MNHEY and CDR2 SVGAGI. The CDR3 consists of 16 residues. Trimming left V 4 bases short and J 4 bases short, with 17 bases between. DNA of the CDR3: TGTGCCAGCAGTTTTACCCCGGGACTAACGAATCAGCCCCAGCATTTT. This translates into CASSFTPGLTNQPQHF.

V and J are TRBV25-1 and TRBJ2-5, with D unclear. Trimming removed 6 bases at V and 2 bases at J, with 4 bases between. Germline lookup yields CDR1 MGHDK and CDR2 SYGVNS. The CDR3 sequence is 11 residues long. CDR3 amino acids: CASRIQETQYF. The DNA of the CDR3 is TGTGCCAGCAGGATACAAGAGACCCAGTACTTC.

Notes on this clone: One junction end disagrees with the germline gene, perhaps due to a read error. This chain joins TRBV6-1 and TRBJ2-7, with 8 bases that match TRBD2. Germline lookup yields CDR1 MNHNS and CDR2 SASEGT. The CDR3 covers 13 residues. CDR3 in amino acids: CASSPLFEGAGAF. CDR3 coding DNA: TGTGCCAGCAGTCCCCTCTTCGAGGGAGCGGGGGCCTTC.

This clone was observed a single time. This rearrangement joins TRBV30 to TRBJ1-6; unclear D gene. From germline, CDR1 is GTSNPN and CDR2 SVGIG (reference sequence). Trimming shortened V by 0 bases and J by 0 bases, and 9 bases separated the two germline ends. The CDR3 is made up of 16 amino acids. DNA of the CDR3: TGTGCCTGGAGTGTAGGCGCTAGCTCCTATAATTCACCCCTCCACTTT. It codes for CAWSVGASSYNSPLHF.